The following is a TCR beta chain sequence with its context. These data come from a study of T cell changes during pregnancy in multiple sclerosis. Germline CDR1 reads GTSNPN; CDR2 reads SVGIG (reference sequence). The ends lost 4 bases at V and 4 bases at J; junction bases unmatched: 5. The CDR3 spans 14 residues. Profiling relied on immunoSEQ multiplex PCR, and the TCRdb table lists in-frame clones only, not all of them. The profile shows tens of thousands of clones, about 88% of them singletons. The rearrangement uses TRBV30 and TRBJ2-1; 9 positions agree with TRBD2. The sequencing used CD8+ T cells from peripheral blood mononuclear cells, collected in the third trimester of pregnancy. This receptor was obtained from a female donor with multiple sclerosis, enrolled in a pregnancy study. The CDR3 DNA reads TGTGCCTGGAATTCGCTAGCGGGGTACAATGAGCAGTTCTTC. This sequence encodes CAWNSLAGYNEQFF.